The entry below describes one T cell receptor beta chain. This sample was taken from a study of control samples from healthy donors and cancer patients. The CDR3 totals 14 residues. The V gene's germline CDR1 is LGHDT and CDR2 YNNKEL (reference sequence). Deletions cut 3 bases from V and 7 bases from J, with 13 bases between. Data came from immunoSEQ multiplex PCR; TCRdb stores just in-frame clones and leaves some out. The table has 95,000 to 150,000 clones, approximately 89% seen once; the top ten hold 3.4%. The J gene is TRBJ1-5, the V gene TRBV3-1 (or the pseudogene TRBV3-2), with D maybe TRBD1 (5 bases). The sequence was collected from a man in his forties in good health. Source material: blood. CDR3 in amino acids: CASSQGGTGQPQHF. For the CDR3, the DNA is TGTGCCAGCAGCCAGGGCGGGACGGGGCAGCCCCAGCATTTT.